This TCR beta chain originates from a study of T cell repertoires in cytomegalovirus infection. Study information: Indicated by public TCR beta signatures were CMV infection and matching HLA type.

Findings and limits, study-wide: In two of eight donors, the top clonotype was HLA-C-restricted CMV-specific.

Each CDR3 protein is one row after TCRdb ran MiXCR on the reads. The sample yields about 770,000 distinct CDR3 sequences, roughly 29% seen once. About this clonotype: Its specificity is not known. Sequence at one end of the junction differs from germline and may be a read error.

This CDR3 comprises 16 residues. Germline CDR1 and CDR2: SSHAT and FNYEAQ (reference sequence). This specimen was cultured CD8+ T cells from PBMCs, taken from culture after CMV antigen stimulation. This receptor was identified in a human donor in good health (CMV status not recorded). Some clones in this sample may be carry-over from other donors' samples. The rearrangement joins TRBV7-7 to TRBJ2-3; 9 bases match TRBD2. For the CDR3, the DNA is TGTGCTAGCAGCCCCCGACTAGCGGAGTACACAGATACGCAGTATTTT. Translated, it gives CASSPRLAEYTDTQYF.